The present TCR beta chain was sequenced within a study of cytomegalovirus exposure and HLA in healthy donors. Both 60 Vbeta primers and 13 Jbeta primers went into the PCR. Repertoires were generated with immunoSEQ multiplex PCR, while TCRdb's copy carries only in-frame clones and drops some. The sample gives approximately 160,000 clones, 84% of which show up once; around 5% is in the top ten. Whole-study findings and limits: Whilst most TCR sequences proved rare, a subset of public TCRs occurred across many donors. Associated with HLA alleles at 0.05 false discovery rate in a later analysis were about 17,000 TCR beta sequences.

V lost 4 bases and J 0 bases, leaving 10 bases between the germline ends. Germline assignment: CDR1 LNHDA and CDR2 SQIVND (reference sequence). The CDR3 length is 15 residues. A note on this clone: Its cognate antigen is unknown.

The V gene is TRBV19, the J gene TRBJ2-4; D may be TRBD1 (5 bases). The sample taken for sequencing was PBMCs. The receptor's source is a girl aged 5-17 years in good health and CMV-seropositive. CDR3 nucleotides: TGTGCCAGTAGTACATCAGGGATAGCCAAAAACATTCAGTACTTC. This translates into CASSTSGIAKNIQYF.